The 22 T cell receptor beta chains reported below all come from one sample, sequenced in a study of CD8+ T cells in alopecia areata. Reverse transcription of extracted RNA yielded cDNA, which provided the sequencing template. TCRdb's table, derived via immunoSEQ multiplex PCR, lists solely in-frame clones and lacks some. The sample lists 100,000 to 130,000 clones, under 60% occurring once. Specimen: NKG2D-low CD8+ T cells sorted from blood. The receptors originated from a human donor with alopecia areata.

V usage is TRBV11-2 and J usage is TRBJ2-5; tentative D call: TRBD1 (5 bases). This CDR3 has 13 amino acids. Germline lookup yields CDR1 SGHAT and CDR2 FQNNGV. V was trimmed by 1 base and J by 9 bases, leaving 12 bases between them. CDR3 residues: CASSLGQLRAQYF. CDR3 bases: TGTGCCAGCAGCTTAGGACAGCTAAGGGCCCAGTACTTC. The full variable domain, in which reference TRBV11-2 and TRBJ2-5 provide the parts outside the CDR3, is EAGVAQSPRYKIIEKRQSVAFWCNPISGHATLYWYQQILGQGPKLLIQFQNNGVVDDSQLPKDRFSAERLKGVDSTLKIQPAKLEDSAVYLCASSLGQLRAQYFGPGTRLLVL.

The chain recombines TRBV27 with TRBJ1-2; 7 bases line up with TRBD1. The CDR3 runs to 13 residues. Trimming at V came to 4 bases and at J to 6 bases, leaving 5 bases not matched to a gene. Germline values: CDR1 MNHEY, CDR2 SMNVEV (reference sequence). In nucleotides, the CDR3 is TGTGCCAGCAGTTACAGGGGAAGGAATGGCTACACCTTC. Translating gives CASSYRGRNGYTF.

The rearrangement uses TRBV18 and TRBJ1-1, with D possibly TRBD1 on 5 matching bases. Germline lookup yields CDR1 KGHSH and CDR2 LQKENI. V gave up 3 bases and J gave up 1 base, with 9 bases separating them. CDR3 length: 14 amino acids. CDR3 sequence (DNA): TGTGCCAGCTCACCTCACGGGGGGAACACTGAAGCTTTCTTT. This gives the protein CASSPHGGNTEAFF.

This chain connects TRBV6-5 to TRBJ1-1; D is ambiguous. The germline CDR1 and CDR2 sequences are MNHEY and SVGAGI. V lost 7 bases to trimming and J lost 0 bases, with 9 bases between them. This CDR3 comprises 13 residues. This CDR3 reads CASNLNLNTEAFF. DNA for the CDR3: TGTGCCAGCAATCTTAATTTGAACACTGAAGCTTTCTTT.

The chain uses TRBV11-2 and TRBJ2-3; TRBD2 aligns across 8 bases. The CDR3 sequence is 14 residues long. The ends lost 4 bases at V and 11 bases at J; junction bases unmatched: 11. Germline assignment: CDR1 SGHAT and CDR2 FQNNGV. CDR3 residues: CASSSVLSGSMQYF. The CDR3 nucleotides read TGTGCCAGCAGCTCAGTCCTCAGCGGGAGCATGCAGTATTTT.

The chain carries TRBV9 and TRBJ2-3, with TRBD2 as a possible D gene (5 bases). V lost 2 bases, J lost 4 bases, and 17 bases lay in between. Germline V CDR1 and CDR2: SGDLS, YYNGEE. The CDR3 contains 16 residues. The CDR3 nucleotides read TGTGCCAGCAGCGTTTCACTAGAGGGCTTGGCAGATACGCAGTATTTT. Its protein product is CASSVSLEGLADTQYF.

The chain has TRBV28 and TRBJ2-1; 11 bases match TRBD2. CDR1 is MDHEN and CDR2 is SYDVKM in the germline V gene. Trimming removed 6 bases from V and 0 bases from J; junction bases left unmatched: 13. This CDR3 has 19 residues. The CDR3 DNA is TGTGCCAGCAGCCCCGGGACTAGCGGTTACCCAAGCTCCTACAATGAGCAGTTCTTC. Its protein product is CASSPGTSGYPSSYNEQFF.

The rearrangement uses TRBV28 and TRBJ2-5; the D is unclear. The CDR3 length is 14 residues. Germline CDR1 and CDR2: MDHEN and SYDVKM. V dropped 2 bases and J dropped 2 bases, with 9 bases sitting between them. The CDR3 here is CASSLAELQETQYF. The CDR3 region has the DNA TGTGCCAGCAGTTTAGCGGAGCTGCAAGAGACCCAGTACTTC.

This sequence joins TRBV5-4 and TRBJ2-7; the match to TRBD2 covers 8 bases. The CDR3 has 15 residues. Germline trimming cut 2 bases from V and 2 bases from J; bases unmatched to any gene: 6. Germline V gives CDR1 SGHNT, CDR2 YYREEE (reference sequence). CDR3 nucleotide sequence: TGTGCCAGCAGCTTAGGGTCGGGAGGGCCCTACGAGCAGTACTTC. Its translation: CASSLGSGGPYEQYF.

J is TRBJ2-2 and V is TRBV7-9; 7 bases match TRBD2. The J segment lost 2 bases and the V segment lost 4 bases, leaving 16 bases of the junction unmatched. The germline CDR1 and CDR2 sequences are SEHNR and FQNEAQ (reference sequence). The length of the CDR3 is 19 residues. The CDR3 loop reads CASSSRVKEAGRNTGELFF. CDR3 DNA sequence: TGTGCCAGCAGCTCCCGGGTAAAAGAAGCGGGAAGAAACACCGGGGAGCTGTTTTTT.

The V gene is TRBV9, the J gene TRBJ2-7, with TRBD1 as a possible D gene (6 bases). Trimming cost V 2 bases and J 3 bases, with 12 bases left between them. The CDR3 runs to 14 residues. CDR1 and CDR2 (germline): SGDLS, YYNGEE. For the CDR3, the DNA is TGTGCCAGCAGCGTCGCGCCAGGGGACTACGAGCAGTACTTC. Translation: CASSVAPGDYEQYF. Full variable domain (outside the CDR3, taken from reference TRBV9 and TRBJ2-7): DSGVTQTPKHLITATGQRVTLRCSPRSGDLSVYWYQQSLDQGLQFLIQYYNGEERAKGNILERFSAQQFPDLHSELNLSSLELGDSALYFCASSVAPGDYEQYFGPGTRLTVT.

The V gene is TRBV5-1, the J gene TRBJ2-7, with D unclear. In germline, CDR1 is SGHRS, CDR2 YFSETQ. The CDR3 has 12 residues. Deletions cut 5 bases from V and 3 bases from J, with 9 bases between. CDR3 bases: TGCGCCAGCAGTCTGAACAGCTACGAGCAGTACTTC. Translating gives CASSLNSYEQYF.

This clone was picked up one time. V gene TRBV5-4 combines with J gene TRBJ1-1; the match to TRBD1 covers 7 bases. V shed 5 bases and J 7 bases; nucleotides not matched to a gene: 11. Germline V gives CDR1 SGHNT, CDR2 YYREEE (reference sequence). The CDR3 is 14 amino acids. The CDR3 coding sequence is TGTGCCAGCAGTACAGGGGAGAACCCCCTTGAAGCTTTCTTT. Translated: CASSTGENPLEAFF. The full variable domain, with the rest looked up from reference TRBV5-4 and TRBJ1-1, is ETGVTQSPTHLIKTRGQQVTLRCSSQSGHNTVSWYQQALGQGPQFIFQYYREEENGRGNFPPRFSGLQFPNYSSELNVNALELDDSALYLCASSTGENPLEAFFGQGTRLTVV.

V and J are TRBV4-1 and TRBJ1-1, with TRBD1 matching 7 bases. The length of the CDR3 is 15 residues. CDR1 is MGHRA and CDR2 is YSYEKL in the germline V gene. V lost 0 bases to trimming and J lost 0 bases; unmatched junction nucleotides: 1. DNA for the CDR3: TGCGCCAGCAGCCAAGATACAGGGGTGAACACTGAAGCTTTCTTT. Amino acid sequence: CASSQDTGVNTEAFF.

There are a few counts of this clone. V is TRBV7-3 and J is TRBJ2-1; 16 bases are shared with TRBD2. This CDR3 comprises 16 residues. CDR1 and CDR2 (germline): SGHTA, FQGTGA. V trimming: 5 bases; J trimming: 6 bases; junction bases outside the gene matches: 4. CDR3 in amino acids: CASSLGTSGRGNEQFF. The CDR3 DNA is TGTGCCAGCAGCCTCGGGACTAGCGGGAGGGGCAATGAGCAGTTCTTC.

This rearrangement joins TRBV2 to TRBJ1-1, with TRBD1 matching over 12 bases. The CDR3 covers 15 residues. Germline-derived CDR1 and CDR2 are SNHLY and FYNNEI. With V trimmed by 8 bases and J by 2 bases, 6 bases remained unmatched. DNA for the CDR3: TGTGCCAGCCTAGGGACAGGGGGCCTCAACACTGAAGCTTTCTTT. Translation: CASLGTGGLNTEAFF.

This clone was counted once. The chain joins TRBV9 to TRBJ2-2; D possibly corresponds to TRBD1 (5 bases). The CDR3 sequence is 12 residues long. The V and J ends lost 3 bases and 9 bases respectively, with 9 bases between them. The germline CDR1 and CDR2 sequences are SGDLS and YYNGEE. In DNA form, the CDR3 reads TGTGCCAGCAGCGGCCAGGGCCGGGAGCTGTTTTTT. It codes for CASSGQGRELFF.

There are a few counts of this clone. The rearrangement links TRBV29-1 to TRBJ1-5; 8 bases are shared with TRBD1. In germline, CDR1 is SQVTM, CDR2 ANQGSEA. After removal of 6 bases from V and 4 bases from J, the junction contained 8 bases not matched to a gene. The CDR3 loop spans 14 amino acids. The CDR3 DNA follows: TGCAGCGTGGCTGGACAGGGAAGTAATCAGCCCCAGCATTTT. Translating it yields CSVAGQGSNQPQHF. Filled out from reference TRBV29-1 and TRBJ1-5, the complete variable domain reads SAVISQKPSRDICQRGTSLTIQCQVDSQVTMMFWYRQQPGQSLTLIATANQGSEATYESGFVIDKFPISRPNLTFSTLTVSNMSPEDSSIYLCSVAGQGSNQPQHFGDGTRLSIL.

This clone is a singleton in its sample. A junction end diverges from the germline sequence, so it may reflect a read error. CDR3 region: CASRGSIGQF. Written as DNA, the CDR3 is TGTGCCAGCAGGGGGTCTATTGGACAATTC. This chain connects TRBV2 to TRBJ1-2; D might be TRBD1 (5 bases). The CDR3 runs to 10 residues. Germline CDR1 and CDR2: SNHLY and FYNNEI.

The V gene is TRBV2, the J gene TRBJ1-1; tentative D call: TRBD1 (5 bases). The CDR3 has 9 amino acids. CDR1 and CDR2 (germline): SNHLY, FYNNEI. V was trimmed by 7 bases and J by 8 bases, leaving 5 bases between them. The CDR3 DNA is TGTGCCAGCAACAGGGAAGCTTTCTTT. Amino acids: CASNREAFF.

The rearrangement uses TRBV6-5 and TRBJ2-1; TRBD2 aligns across 7 bases. Germline V gene sequence: CDR1 MNHEY, CDR2 SVGAGI. The J segment lost 3 bases and the V segment lost 6 bases, leaving 8 bases of the junction unmatched. The CDR3 is 15 amino acids. CDR3 region: CASSPTSASYNEQFF. CDR3 coding DNA: TGTGCCAGCAGCCCAACTAGCGCTAGCTACAATGAGCAGTTCTTC.

Here the CDR3 reads CASSTENTEAFF. The CDR3 DNA follows: TGTGCCAGCAGTACAGAGAACACTGAAGCTTTCTTT. This chain links TRBV9 with TRBJ1-1; D is ambiguous. Trimming left V 5 bases short and J 1 base short, with 6 bases between. Looked up from germline, CDR1 is SGDLS and CDR2 is YYNGEE. The CDR3 has 12 amino acids.